Here is one TCR beta chain with its context. Its antigen is still unknown. A junction end diverges from the germline sequence, so it may reflect a read error. This sample stems from a study of T cells in Graves' hyperthyroidism and ophthalmopathy. Whole-study findings and limits: The model identified upcoming ophthalmopathy a median 6.5 months ahead of onset.

The CDR3 regions of TCR beta were amplified from RNA transcripts. During a first-round RT-PCR of the TCR CDR3, the HTBI primer set was used. MiXCR, applied by TCRdb to the multiplex PCR reads, yields one record per CDR3 protein. Counted here are some 500,000 distinct CDR3 sequences, under 15% occurring once; the ten biggest clones make up less than 20%. The CDR3 is 15 amino acids. Germline V lookup: CDR1 SGHRS, CDR2 YFSETQ. The material sequenced was blood. The TCR sequence derives from a woman under 30 with Graves' hyperthyroidism. V and J are TRBV5-1 and TRBJ2-2; 9 nucleotides match TRBD1. The DNA of the CDR3 is TGCGCCAGCAGCCTAGGGACAGGGAATACCGGGGAGCCGTTTTTT. Amino acid sequence: CASSLGTGNTGEPFF.